These T cell receptor beta chains were read from a single sample in a study of blood T cell repertoires in COVID-19. The table came from immunoSEQ multiplex PCR; TCRdb's copy has only in-frame clones and leaves some out. The repertoire holds about 40,000 clones, with more than 75% as singletons. The sequencing input was peripheral blood. The receptors originated from a man older than 75 with acute or convalescent COVID-19. CDR3s include the opening cysteine and the closing phenylalanine or tryptophan. A D gene is named only where the DNA matches it firmly. Clone size is stated in some rows and not others, as once, few, many or a class when expanded.

d_gene: TRBD1; j_gene: TRBJ2-1; v_gene: TRBV6-5; abundance: -; CDR3aa: CASSSDRVGHEQFF; CDR3nt: TGTGCCAGCAGCTCCGACAGGGTTGGGCATGAGCAGTTCTTC
d_gene: TRBD1; j_gene: TRBJ1-1; v_gene: TRBV6-5; abundance: -; CDR3aa: CASDYRQGLNTEAFF; CDR3nt: TGTGCCAGCGACTACCGACAGGGCCTCAACACTGAAGCTTTCTTT
d_gene: TRBD1; j_gene: TRBJ1-5; v_gene: TRBV2; abundance: -; CDR3aa: CASSVGQGPNQPQHF; CDR3nt: TGTGCCAGCAGTGTGGGACAGGGACCCAATCAGCCCCAGCATTTT
d_gene: TRBD1; j_gene: TRBJ1-6; v_gene: TRBV3-1/TRBV3-2; abundance: few; CDR3aa: CASNRQGMGSPLHF; CDR3nt: TGTGCCAGCAACAGACAGGGGATGGGTTCACCCCTCCACTTT
d_gene: TRBD1; j_gene: TRBJ1-6; v_gene: TRBV4-1; abundance: -; CDR3aa: CASSQVQGADYNSPLHF; CDR3nt: TGCGCCAGCAGCCAAGTTCAGGGGGCTGACTATAATTCACCCCTCCACTTT
d_gene: -; j_gene: TRBJ2-5; v_gene: TRBV5-1; abundance: -; CDR3aa: CASGLGQLQETQYF; CDR3nt: TGCGCCAGTGGCCTGGGACAACTACAAGAGACCCAGTACTTC
d_gene: TRBD1; j_gene: TRBJ1-2; v_gene: TRBV7-3; abundance: once; CDR3aa: CASSLWGDRAYGYTF; CDR3nt: TGTGCCAGCAGCTTATGGGGGGACAGGGCCTATGGCTACACCTTC
d_gene: TRBD2; j_gene: TRBJ2-3; v_gene: TRBV27; abundance: -; CDR3aa: CASRGLAGKFADTQYF; CDR3nt: TGTGCCAGCAGAGGACTAGCGGGAAAGTTTGCAGATACGCAGTATTTT
d_gene: TRBD1; j_gene: TRBJ2-7; v_gene: TRBV5-6; abundance: -; CDR3aa: CASSFRDREKQYF; CDR3nt: TGTGCCAGCAGCTTCCGGGACAGGGAAAAGCAGTACTTC
d_gene: TRBD2; j_gene: TRBJ2-1; v_gene: TRBV5-1; abundance: -; CDR3aa: CASSPRSGEGYNEQFF; CDR3nt: TGCGCCAGCAGCCCGCGCTCGGGGGAGGGTTACAATGAGCAGTTCTTC
d_gene: -; j_gene: TRBJ2-7; v_gene: TRBV7-2; abundance: few; CDR3aa: CASSLAGGQSYEQYF; CDR3nt: TGTGCCAGCAGCTTAGCGGGGGGTCAATCCTACGAGCAGTACTTC
d_gene: TRBD2; j_gene: TRBJ2-3; v_gene: TRBV18; abundance: -; CDR3aa: CASSLVRGGLEGDTQYF; CDR3nt: TGTGCCAGCTCGCTCGTACGAGGAGGACTAGAGGGAGATACGCAGTATTTT
d_gene: -; j_gene: TRBJ1-2; v_gene: TRBV10-3; abundance: few; CDR3aa: CAISEGQSYGYTF; CDR3nt: TGTGCCATCAGTGAGGGACAAAGCTATGGCTACACCTTC
d_gene: -; j_gene: TRBJ1-1; v_gene: TRBV6-1; abundance: -; CDR3aa: CASTQNGVLTEAFF; CDR3nt: TGTGCCAGCACCCAAAACGGGGTCCTCACTGAAGCTTTCTTT
d_gene: -; j_gene: TRBJ1-1; v_gene: TRBV27; abundance: -; CDR3aa: CASSHSRGTEAFF; CDR3nt: TGTGCCAGCAGCCACTCGAGGGGGACTGAAGCTTTCTTT
d_gene: TRBD1; j_gene: TRBJ2-2; v_gene: TRBV6-5; abundance: -; CDR3aa: CAIRQGTGELFF; CDR3nt: TGTGCCATTCGACAGGGCACCGGGGAGCTGTTTTTT
d_gene: TRBD2; j_gene: TRBJ2-7; v_gene: TRBV7-6; abundance: -; CDR3aa: CASSRVAGVAYEQYF; CDR3nt: TGTGCCAGCAGCAGAGTAGCGGGGGTCGCCTACGAGCAGTACTTC
d_gene: -; j_gene: TRBJ1-2; v_gene: TRBV6-5; abundance: -; CDR3aa: CASRSGTHYGYTF; CDR3nt: TGTGCCAGCAGGTCCGGGACACATTATGGCTACACCTTC
d_gene: -; j_gene: TRBJ1-1; v_gene: TRBV11-1; abundance: -; CDR3aa: CASSFLLREAEAFF; CDR3nt: TGTGCCAGCAGCTTCCTATTGCGCGAAGCTGAAGCTTTCTTT
d_gene: TRBD2; j_gene: TRBJ2-1; v_gene: TRBV7-2; abundance: -; CDR3aa: CASSLVGGGSIDEQFF; CDR3nt: TGTGCCAGCAGCTTAGTAGGCGGGGGGTCGATCGATGAGCAGTTCTTC
d_gene: -; j_gene: TRBJ2-1; v_gene: TRBV5-1; abundance: -; CDR3aa: CASSFTSLSSYNEQFF; CDR3nt: TGCGCCAGCAGCTTTACTAGCTTAAGCTCCTACAATGAGCAGTTCTTC
d_gene: -; j_gene: TRBJ1-2; v_gene: TRBV5-1; abundance: -; CDR3aa: CASSVDSLNYGYTF; CDR3nt: TGCGCCAGCAGCGTTGACAGCCTTAACTATGGCTACACCTTC
d_gene: -; j_gene: TRBJ2-7; v_gene: TRBV10-3; abundance: few; CDR3aa: CATRDSTHEQYF; CDR3nt: TGTGCCACCCGGGACTCCACCCACGAGCAGTACTTC
d_gene: -; j_gene: TRBJ1-2; v_gene: TRBV11-2; abundance: -; CDR3aa: CASSLETGIYGYTF; CDR3nt: TGTGCCAGCAGCTTAGAAACAGGGATCTATGGCTACACCTTC
d_gene: TRBD2; j_gene: TRBJ2-2; v_gene: TRBV5-1; abundance: -; CDR3aa: CASRTGGNTGELFF; CDR3nt: TGCGCCAGCAGAACGGGAGGAAACACCGGGGAGCTGTTTTTT